The rows below give T cell receptor beta chains drawn from one sample of a study of T-cell reconstitution after alpha-beta-depleted transplantation in children. TCRdb recomputed calls from the PCR reads with MiXCR, one row per CDR3 protein. The sample lists 500,000 to 600,000 distinct CDR3 sequences, about a quarter occurring once. The sample in question was PBMCs, obtained before TCRalphabeta/CD19-depleted stem cell transplant. The receptors were gathered from a boy under two years old with Wiskott-Aldrich syndrome, due to receive a stem cell transplant. CDR3s include the opening cysteine and the closing phenylalanine or tryptophan. The order of the fields is clone size, D gene, V gene, J gene, CDR3 DNA, CDR3 protein. The D gene is left open where the match is weak. The size field is filled for only some rows; it gives once, few, many or a size class.

>-|TRBD2|TRBV29-1|TRBJ2-1
TGCAGCGTAGCAACTAGCGGGAGTAGCCATGAGCAGTTCTTC
CSVATSGSSHEQFF
>few|-|TRBV4-1|TRBJ1-4
TGCGCCAGCAGCCGCATTTCGTTCGGGGAAAAACTGTTTTTT
CASSRISFGEKLFF
>few|-|TRBV20-1|TRBJ1-5
TGCAGTGCAAGGCCACATCATCAGCCCCAGCATTTT
CSARPHHQPQHF
>few|-|TRBV20-1|TRBJ2-5
TGCAGTGCTAGACCGCCAAGTCAAGAGACCCAGTACTTC
CSARPPSQETQYF
>-|-|TRBV6-2/TRBV6-3|TRBJ1-2
TGTGCCAGCAGTTACCATCGGTCCGGCTACACCTTC
CASSYHRSGYTF
>few|-|TRBV29-1|TRBJ1-1
TGCAGCGTTGTGTGGGGACTGAACACTGAAGCTTTCTTT
CSVVWGLNTEAFF
>once|TRBD1|TRBV29-1|TRBJ2-1
TGCAGCGTTGAGTACAGGGGTACCTACAATGAGCAGTTCTTC
CSVEYRGTYNEQFF
>few|-|TRBV5-1|TRBJ2-1
TGCGCCAGCAGCTTGGAAGCGTCCTACAATGAGCAGTTCTTC
CASSLEASYNEQFF
>-|-|TRBV6-1|TRBJ1-4
TGTGCCAGCAGTGAAGCTCAGAAACTGTTTTTT
CASSEAQKLFF
>-|-|TRBV10-3|TRBJ2-1
TGTGCCATCAGGGAGGATGATGAGCAGTTCTTC
CAIREDDEQFF
>-|-|TRBV14|TRBJ1-2
TGTGCCAGCAGCCAAGGATCTCCCCTTAACTATGGCTACACCTTC
CASSQGSPLNYGYTF
>few|-|TRBV7-6|TRBJ2-5
TGTGCCAGCAGCTTAATTGTAGCGGTCCCGCAAGAGACCCAGTACTTC
CASSLIVAVPQETQYF
>-|-|TRBV24-1|TRBJ1-3
TGTGCCACCAGTGATTTCGAAAACACCATATATTTT
CATSDFENTIYF
>-|-|TRBV10-3|TRBJ2-1
TGTGCCATCAGTAGCCCACGTACCTACAATGAGCAGTTCTTC
CAISSPRTYNEQFF
>-|TRBD2|TRBV11-2|TRBJ2-1
TGTGCCAGCAGCTTAGACAGGTCTGGCGGGAGGGCTGTCTATGAGCAGTTCTTC
CASSLDRSGGRAVYEQFF
>-|TRBD2|TRBV20-1|TRBJ2-1
TGCAGTGCTCAAAAGGGGACTAGCGGGTTCAACAATGAGCAGTTCTTC
CSAQKGTSGFNNEQFF
>-|-|TRBV28|TRBJ2-5
TGTGCCAGCAGTTTAGGGGCGACGGCCGAAGAGACCCAGTACTTC
CASSLGATAEETQYF
>few|-|TRBV20-1|TRBJ2-5
TGCAGTGCTACTCAAGCGGTCCAAGAGACCCAGTACTTC
CSATQAVQETQYF
>-|TRBD2|TRBV10-3|TRBJ2-1
TGTGCCATCAGTGTGAGCGGGGGCTCCTACAATGAGCAGTTCTTC
CAISVSGGSYNEQFF
>-|-|TRBV9|TRBJ2-2
TGTGCCAGCAGCGTCGCCACTAGGGGCGGGGAGCTGTTTTTT
CASSVATRGGELFF
>once|TRBD2|TRBV7-9|TRBJ2-1
TGTGCCAGCAGCTTAGGACTAGCGGGAGGAACAGGGCAGTTCTTC
CASSLGLAGGTGQFF
>-|TRBD1|TRBV29-1|TRBJ2-7
TGCAGCGTGACCCAGGGGGCGAAAAGATACGAGCAGTACTTC
CSVTQGAKRYEQYF
>-|-|TRBV28|TRBJ1-5
TGTGCCAGCAGTGATGCCGAGACTGGCAATCAGCCCCAGCATTTT
CASSDAETGNQPQHF
>-|-|TRBV27|TRBJ2-1
TGTGCCAGCAGCCGAGATCGACAGGGAGGCTACAATGAGCAGTTCTTC
CASSRDRQGGYNEQFF
>-|-|TRBV29-1|TRBJ2-3
TGCAGTGAAGTTTCCACAGATACGCAGTATTTT
CSEVSTDTQYF
>-|TRBD2|TRBV6-5|TRBJ2-7
TGTGCCAGCAGATATGGACTAGCGGGCTCCTACGAGCAGTACTTC
CASRYGLAGSYEQYF
>many|-|TRBV28|TRBJ2-3
TGTGCCAGCAGTTTATTGTCAGATACGCAGTATTTT
CASSLLSDTQYF
>-|TRBD2|TRBV19|TRBJ2-1
TGTGCCAGTAGTATAGAGGCTAGCGGGAGGTACAATGAGCAGTTCTTC
CASSIEASGRYNEQFF
>-|-|TRBV15|TRBJ2-3
TGTGCCACCAGCGGCGGGACCCAGAAAGATACGCAGTATTTT
CATSGGTQKDTQYF
>few|TRBD2|TRBV5-1|TRBJ2-5
TGCGCCAGCAGCGCAACTAGCGGGAGGTCGTACCAAGAGACCCAGTACTTC
CASSATSGRSYQETQYF
>-|-|TRBV24-1|TRBJ2-5
TGTGCCACCAGTGATTTACCGGTGGAGACCCAGTACTTC
CATSDLPVETQYF
>few|-|TRBV11-2|TRBJ2-1
TGTGCCAGCAGCTTACTGGCTAGTTGGTCGTCTGAGCAGTTCTTC
CASSLLASWSSEQFF
>few|TRBD1|TRBV5-1|TRBJ2-3
TGCGCCAGCAGCTTGCGTGGGACAGACACAGATACGCAGTATTTT
CASSLRGTDTDTQYF
>-|-|TRBV29-1|TRBJ1-2
TGCAGCATAGGACACGTTACCTATGGCTACACCTTC
CSIGHVTYGYTF
>-|-|TRBV18|TRBJ2-5
TGTGCCAGCTCACCTTTTTTCCAAGAGACCCAGTACTTC
CASSPFFQETQYF
>-|-|TRBV12-3/TRBV12-4|TRBJ2-2
TGTGCCAGCAGTTTTCTCGGGCCGAACACCGGGGAGCTGTTTTTT
CASSFLGPNTGELFF
>-|-|TRBV5-1|TRBJ1-1
TGCGCCAGCAGGCGGGGTAGTTACACTGAAGCTTTCTTT
CASRRGSYTEAFF
>few|-|TRBV5-1|TRBJ2-3
TGCGCCAGCAGCATACCCCCCACAGATACGCAGTATTTT
CASSIPPTDTQYF
>-|-|TRBV5-1|TRBJ2-2
TGCGCCAGCAGCTTCGGGGGAGTTGGTACCGGGGAGCTGTTTTTT
CASSFGGVGTGELFF
>few|-|TRBV19|TRBJ1-5
TGTGCCAGTGAAAGGGCCCCGTATCAGCCCCAGCATTTT
CASERAPYQPQHF
>few|-|TRBV4-2|TRBJ1-5
TGTGCCAGCAGCCAAGATCCGGGGGCGGGCAATCAGCCCCAGCATTTT
CASSQDPGAGNQPQHF
>-|-|TRBV5-6|TRBJ2-1
TGTGCCAGCAGCTTGGGGGGTATATATCATGAGCAGTTCTTC
CASSLGGIYHEQFF
>once|-|TRBV7-7|TRBJ2-1
TGTGCCAGCGCCCAGGACCCTAACAATGAGCAGTTCTTC
CASAQDPNNEQFF
>-|TRBD1|TRBV7-9|TRBJ2-7
TGTGCCAGCAGCTTGGGACAGGGGGCGCGGTACGAGCAGTACTTC
CASSLGQGARYEQYF
>-|-|TRBV4-2|TRBJ1-4
TGTGCCAGCAGCCAAACAACAACTAATGAAAAACTGTTTTTT
CASSQTTTNEKLFF
>-|TRBD2|TRBV5-1|TRBJ2-1
TGCGCCAGCAGCATACGACTAGCGGGCCCCAATGAGCAGTTCTTC
CASSIRLAGPNEQFF
>-|-|TRBV5-1|TRBJ2-7
TGCGCCAGCAGCTTGTTTGGGGTCCGGGAGAAGTCCCACGAGCAGTACTTC
CASSLFGVREKSHEQYF
>-|TRBD1|TRBV5-1|TRBJ2-3
TGCGCCAGCAGCGAGGACAGGGGAGCAGATACGCAGTATTTT
CASSEDRGADTQYF